Below are 30 T cell receptor beta chains sequenced from a single sample in a study of regulatory T cells in long-lasting Graves disease (dated by TCRdb to the early 2020s). The library came from multiplex PCR. The instrument was an Illumina HiSeq 4000. TCR beta libraries were built with iRepertoire HTBI primers and Arm-PCR amplification of CDR3 regions. TCRdb handled the public reads itself, with Q25 trimming in fastp and clone calling in MiXCR, and kept productive beta chains. Each entry merges the rows of one CDR3 protein and shows their most common DNA and genes. For this sample the table gives 310,000 or so distinct CDR3 sequences, of which 20% to 25% were detected only once. 56% of the sample is held by the ten biggest clonotypes. The time point label on this specimen signifies: persistent/refractory GD, antithyroid drugs over 5 years with positive TRAb. RNA was extracted from PBMCs in TRIzol for both TCR sequencing and RNA sequencing.

The sequencing here drew on peripheral blood mononuclear cells (PBMCs), taken when the disease was refractory, from a patient treated with antithyroid drugs. The receptors derive from a female donor with Graves disease.

Comment on this clonotype: A much bigger clone sits one base away, suggesting this may be a read error. CDR3 in amino acids: CASSYSKVEAFF. The CDR3 nucleotides are TGTGCCAGCAGTTACTCGAAGGTTGAAGCTTTCTTT. V gene TRBV6-5 combines with J gene TRBJ1-1; D gene uncertain. CDR3 length: 12 amino acids. V was cut by 0 bases and J by 7 bases, with 6 bases left in between. Germline V gene sequence: CDR1 MNHEY, CDR2 SVGAGI.

The CDR3 DNA sequence: TGCGCCAGCAGTGAGGGGACAGGGGGCGCCTCAGATACGCAGTATTTT. Its protein is CASSEGTGGASDTQYF. This chain joins TRBV10-2 and TRBJ2-3; TRBD1 aligns across 12 bases. V was pared by 2 bases and J by 4 bases, with 4 bases of the junction left unmatched. The germline V gene has CDR1 WSHSY and CDR2 SAAADI. This CDR3 contains 16 residues.

This clonotype was detected many times. The chain is built from TRBV2 and TRBJ2-5; perhaps TRBD2 as D (6 bases). Trimming took 3 bases from V and 4 from J, leaving 15 bases between them. Germline CDR1 is SNHLY and CDR2 is FYNNEI. The CDR3 sequence is 15 residues long. The CDR3 coding sequence is TGTGCCAGCAGTGAGTGGAGGGCCGAGGGAGAGACCCAGTACTTC. It yields the protein CASSEWRAEGETQYF.

The CDR3 sequence is CASSFHRLQPQHF. In DNA, the CDR3 is TGTGCCAGCAGTTTTCACAGGTTACAGCCCCAGCATTTT. V is TRBV27 and J is TRBJ1-5; possibly TRBD1 for D (5 bases). Trimming stripped 3 bases from V and 7 bases from J, with 10 bases between. This CDR3 is built from 13 residues. Germline CDR1 and CDR2: MNHEY and SMNVEV (reference sequence).

In its sample, this clonotype was seen many times. This chain uses TRBV28 with TRBJ1-3; D ambiguous. CDR3 size: 14 residues. Trimming pared 6 bases from V and 0 bases from J, leaving 9 bases between. Germline values: CDR1 MDHEN, CDR2 SYDVKM. CDR3 sequence reads: CASSGRFSGNTIYF. The CDR3 region has the DNA TGTGCCAGCAGCGGACGGTTCTCTGGAAACACCATATATTTT.

This clonotype was picked up many times. The chain has TRBV20-1 and TRBJ2-7; TRBD2 matches 10 bases. J lost 1 base, V lost 0 bases, and 6 bases had no gene match. Germline assignment: CDR1 DFQATT and CDR2 SNEGSKA (reference sequence). The CDR3 sequence is 16 residues long. This chain's CDR3 is CSARDRTSGTSYEQYF. In nucleotides, the CDR3 is TGCAGTGCTAGAGATCGCACTAGCGGGACGTCCTACGAGCAGTACTTC.

This clonotype was observed a handful of times. The chain carries TRBV10-1 and TRBJ2-2; the D gene could be TRBD1 or TRBD2 (5 bases each). Germline V gives CDR1 WNHNN, CDR2 SYGVQD (reference sequence). This CDR3 contains 14 residues. The germline V and J ends were trimmed by 6 bases and 6 bases, with 14 bases remaining between them. CDR3 residues: CASRAGRVSGELFF. CDR3 DNA sequence: TGCGCCAGCAGGGCAGGGAGAGTCTCCGGGGAGCTGTTTTTT.

The chain combines TRBV3-1 with TRBJ2-6; D is uncertain. Deletions cut 4 bases from V and 1 base from J, with 8 bases between. This CDR3 comprises 15 residues. Germline values: CDR1 LGHDT, CDR2 YNNKEL (reference sequence). The CDR3 protein is CASSPRPSGANVLTF. In DNA, the CDR3 is TGTGCCAGCAGCCCCCGTCCTTCTGGGGCCAACGTCCTGACTTTC.

In this sample, this clonotype turned up many times. The chain employs TRBV10-3 and TRBJ2-7; D is perhaps TRBD1 or TRBD2 (6 bases each). Per germline, CDR1 ENHRY and CDR2 SYGVKD. The CDR3 has 16 amino acids. V dropped 0 bases and J dropped 3 bases, with 15 bases sitting between them. This chain's CDR3 is CAISESGAGSFYEQYF. In nucleotides, the CDR3 is TGTGCCATCAGTGAGTCGGGGGCGGGATCCTTCTACGAGCAGTACTTC.

This clonotype came up once. The gene calls are TRBV20-1 and TRBJ2-2; 12 bases are shared with TRBD2. With 3 bases clipped from V and 4 bases from J, the junction kept 12 bases outside the gene matches. CDR3 length equals 18 residues. CDR1 DFQATT and CDR2 SNEGSKA come from the germline V gene (reference sequence). CDR3 region: CSARPSSGRAGGTGELFF. The CDR3 DNA sequence: TGCAGTGCTAGGCCCTCTAGCGGGAGGGCCGGGGGCACCGGGGAGCTGTTTTTT.

The chain has TRBV6-1 and TRBJ2-1; the match to TRBD2 covers 13 bases. V dropped 11 bases and J dropped 5; count of bases not matched to a gene: 12. Germline-derived CDR1 and CDR2 are MNHNS and SASEGT. This CDR3 is built from 16 residues. CDR3 residues: CASGDWTSGRNNEQFF. The CDR3 nucleotides are TGTGCCTCCGGGGATTGGACTAGCGGGAGAAACAATGAGCAGTTCTTC.

This clonotype was recorded many times. The CDR3 bases are TGTGCCAGCAGTGCCACGGGGGTTGATCAGCCCCAGCATTTT. As protein: CASSATGVDQPQHF. This chain connects TRBV12-3 or TRBV12-4 to TRBJ1-5, with D possibly matching TRBD1 (5 bases). Between the trimmed V and J ends, which lost 5 bases and 5 bases, there was a span of 13 bases. The CDR3 has 14 amino acids.

This chain links TRBV30 with TRBJ1-6, with D hard to call. V lost 0 bases, J lost 5 bases, and 26 bases lay in between. This CDR3 spans 20 amino acids. CDR1 and CDR2 from the germline V gene are GTSNPN and SVGIG (reference sequence). CDR3 coding DNA: TGTGCCTGGAGTGTATTTCTGGGAGACCTTCTAAGAGCTCATAATTCACCCCTCCACTTT. Amino acids: CAWSVFLGDLLRAHNSPLHF.

The chain combines TRBV20-1 with TRBJ2-2; D is possibly TRBD2 (6 bases). Trimming took off 3 bases at V and 1 base at J, with 9 bases between the two ends. CDR3 length equals 14 residues. CDR1 DFQATT and CDR2 SNEGSKA come from the germline V gene (reference sequence). CDR3 DNA sequence: TGCAGTGCTAGTCGGCGGGGGAACACCGGGGAGCTGTTTTTT. Its protein product is CSASRRGNTGELFF.

The rearrangement joins TRBV12-3 or TRBV12-4 to TRBJ1-1; 7 bases align to TRBD1. The CDR3 is made up of 13 amino acids. The junction had 4 bases not matched to a gene; V was cut back by 3 bases and J by 6 bases. CDR3 residues: CASSLTGLSEAFF. The CDR3 DNA is TGTGCCAGCAGTTTGACAGGGCTATCTGAAGCTTTCTTT.

The chain employs TRBV15 and TRBJ1-5, with 7 bases identical to TRBD1. From germline, CDR1 is LNHNV and CDR2 YYDKDF (reference sequence). The CDR3 sequence is 13 residues long. After removal of 4 bases from V and 5 bases from J, the junction contained 2 bases not matched to a gene. This chain's CDR3 is CATSTDRDQPQHF. The DNA for the CDR3 is TGTGCCACCAGCACAGACAGGGATCAGCCCCAGCATTTT.

There are many counts of this clonotype. The chain carries TRBV11-2 and TRBJ2-7; 11 bases are a match to TRBD2. Trimming removed 1 base from V and 0 bases from J; junction bases left unmatched: 8. The CDR3 spans 18 residues. CDR1 SGHAT and CDR2 FQNNGV come from the germline V gene. The CDR3 spells CASSLGQGGLAVSYEQYF. The DNA for the CDR3 is TGTGCCAGCAGCTTAGGTCAGGGGGGACTAGCGGTCTCCTACGAGCAGTACTTC.

The CDR3 sequence: CASSLGDGPLEQYF. The CDR3 DNA follows: TGTGCCAGCAGCTTAGGGGACGGCCCACTCGAGCAGTACTTC. The rearrangement uses TRBV5-5 and TRBJ2-7, with D tentatively TRBD1 or TRBD2 (5 bases each). In germline, CDR1 is SGHKS, CDR2 YYEKEE (reference sequence). Trimming cost V 2 bases and J 6 bases, with 15 bases left between them. The CDR3 loop spans 14 amino acids.

This clonotype was detected a few times. The chain carries TRBV6-1 and TRBJ2-7; 10 nucleotides match TRBD2. This CDR3 region has 14 residues. Germline V gives CDR1 MNHNS, CDR2 SASEGT. V lost 6 bases and J lost 4; bases outside the gene matches: 6. The CDR3 loop is CASSSGTSVYEQYF. CDR3 nucleotides: TGTGCCAGCAGCTCCGGGACTAGCGTTTACGAGCAGTACTTC.

This clonotype was observed a few times. Being one base from a much bigger clone, this may be a read error. The chain links TRBV6-2 or TRBV6-3 to TRBJ2-1; 8 bases map to TRBD2. J gave up 10 bases and V 5 bases, and 19 bases lay outside the gene matches. The CDR3 spans 17 residues. From germline, CDR1 is MNHEY and CDR2 SVGEGT. The chain's CDR3 is CASSRQSGSTKGDEQFF. CDR3 DNA sequence: TGTGCCAGCAGTCGACAGAGCGGGAGCACCAAAGGTGACGAGCAGTTCTTC.

The J gene is TRBJ2-1, the V gene TRBV11-1; 7 nucleotides align to TRBD2. The V gene end was trimmed by 6 bases and the J gene end by 3 bases; junction bases not matched to a gene: 14. Per germline, CDR1 SGHAT and CDR2 FQDESV (reference sequence). The CDR3 spans 17 residues. DNA for the CDR3: TGTGCCAGCAGTTCGGGTACCGGGACTAAAAACTACAATGAGCAGTTCTTC. Translated: CASSSGTGTKNYNEQFF.

In this sample, this clonotype turned up a few times. The chain couples TRBV28 to TRBJ1-5; no clear D. V lost 3 bases and J lost 3, with 15 bases in between. Per the germline V gene, CDR1 is MDHEN and CDR2 is SYDVKM. The CDR3 extends over 16 amino acids. CDR3 protein: CASSLLVGTSNQPQHF. CDR3 DNA: TGTGCCAGCAGTTTGTTAGTTGGCACTTCCAATCAGCCCCAGCATTTT.

This chain's CDR3 is CASSAGIFYEQYF. In DNA, the CDR3 is TGTGCCAGCAGTGCCGGGATCTTCTACGAGCAGTACTTC. The chain uses TRBV6-8 and TRBJ2-7; tentative D call: TRBD2 (5 bases). V was shortened by 5 bases and J by 3 bases, with 11 bases between the two germline ends. Germline assignment: CDR1 MNHGY and CDR2 SAAAGT. The CDR3 is 13 amino acids.

This rearrangement joins TRBV10-3 to TRBJ2-7; D possibly corresponds to TRBD2 (6 bases). The CDR3 consists of 13 residues. Looked up from germline, CDR1 is ENHRY and CDR2 is SYGVKD. Trimming cost V 8 bases and J 2 bases, with 13 bases left between them. Written as DNA, the CDR3 is TGTGCCATCCCAAGGGAGGCCCCCTACGAGCAGTACTTC. As protein: CAIPREAPYEQYF.

This clonotype was observed many times. The chain uses TRBV25-1 and TRBJ2-7, with D perhaps TRBD1 or TRBD2 (5 bases each). The CDR3 has 14 amino acids. CDR1 and CDR2 (germline): MGHDK, SYGVNS. Between the trimmed V and J ends, which lost 2 bases and 3 bases, there was a span of 11 bases. CDR3: CASSEAGTNYEQYF. The CDR3 nucleotides are TGTGCCAGCAGTGAAGCAGGGACCAACTACGAGCAGTACTTC.

This clonotype was observed a handful of times. The J gene is TRBJ1-6, the V gene TRBV6-1; TRBD1 aligns across 7 bases. The CDR3 runs to 15 residues. Per germline, CDR1 MNHNS and CDR2 SASEGT. The V gene end was trimmed by 8 bases and the J gene end by 7 bases; junction bases not matched to a gene: 11. The CDR3 coding sequence is TGTGCCAGCGGACACACAGGGGCGGGGAATTCACCCCTCCACTTT. This gives the protein CASGHTGAGNSPLHF.

This clonotype was counted only a few times. The rearrangement joins TRBV6-2 or TRBV6-3 to TRBJ2-5; 13 nucleotides match TRBD2. The V gene's germline CDR1 is MNHEY and CDR2 SVGEGT. The J segment lost 4 bases and the V segment lost 4 bases, leaving 9 bases of the junction unmatched. The CDR3 totals 17 residues. The CDR3 DNA reads TGTGCCAGCAGTTCTCAAGGACTAGCGGGAGAGGGAGAGACCCAGTACTTC. Translation gives CASSSQGLAGEGETQYF.

This chain joins TRBV7-3 and TRBJ2-5; possibly TRBD1 for D (6 bases). This CDR3 region has 14 residues. With 1 base removed from V and 5 bases from J, the gap between germline ends came to 11 bases. CDR1 and CDR2 from the germline V gene are SGHTA and FQGTGA. The CDR3 loop is CASSLNGGSETQYF. The DNA of the CDR3 is TGTGCCAGCAGCTTAAATGGGGGCTCGGAGACCCAGTACTTC.

This clonotype has more than one count but fewer than ten. The chain recombines TRBV7-9 with TRBJ2-2; D uncertain. V dropped 3 bases and J dropped 7 bases, with 6 bases sitting between them. Germline V gene lookup returns CDR1 SEHNR and CDR2 FQNEAQ (reference sequence). The CDR3 has 12 residues. CDR3 bases: TGTGCCAGCAGCTTGGAGTTCGGGGAGCTGTTTTTT. Protein sequence: CASSLEFGELFF.

This clonotype was detected many times. The rearrangement joins TRBV7-2 to TRBJ2-5, with D uncertain. The germline V gene encodes CDR1 SGHTA and CDR2 FQGNSA. This CDR3 comprises 16 residues. Trimming cost V 1 base and J 5 bases, with 17 bases left between them. CDR3: CASSLVTSISVETQYF. CDR3 bases: TGTGCCAGCAGCTTAGTGACTTCTATTTCTGTGGAGACCCAGTACTTC.